This record concerns one TCR beta chain sequence. Antigen specificity is unknown. Genomic DNA of every subset was divided equally among multiple immunoSEQ plates. Clones were read by immunoSEQ multiplex PCR, and TCRdb kept only the in-frame ones, dropping some. The sample consists of 550,000 to 800,000 clones, around 72% of them appearing once. This entry is derived from a study of shared clonotypes between healthy human individuals. On the study more broadly: The study drew on two women and three men aged 18 to 49 as donors.

Regarding the study as a whole: Compared with clonotypes that all four donors shared, non-shared clonotypes had lower generation probabilities.

V was pared by 2 bases and J by 4 bases, with 7 bases of the junction left unmatched. The CDR3 runs 15 residues. Germline V gene lookup returns CDR1 LGHNA and CDR2 YNFKEQ. The specimen was memory CD4+ T cells sorted from blood. As for subset: CD45RA-negative fraction. The receptor's source is a woman under 40 in good health. The gene calls are TRBV4-2 and TRBJ1-1; 7 nucleotides match TRBD1. As DNA, the CDR3 is TGTGCCAGCAGCCAACTCACAGGGGAAGGCACTGAAGCTTTCTTT. This sequence encodes CASSQLTGEGTEAFF.